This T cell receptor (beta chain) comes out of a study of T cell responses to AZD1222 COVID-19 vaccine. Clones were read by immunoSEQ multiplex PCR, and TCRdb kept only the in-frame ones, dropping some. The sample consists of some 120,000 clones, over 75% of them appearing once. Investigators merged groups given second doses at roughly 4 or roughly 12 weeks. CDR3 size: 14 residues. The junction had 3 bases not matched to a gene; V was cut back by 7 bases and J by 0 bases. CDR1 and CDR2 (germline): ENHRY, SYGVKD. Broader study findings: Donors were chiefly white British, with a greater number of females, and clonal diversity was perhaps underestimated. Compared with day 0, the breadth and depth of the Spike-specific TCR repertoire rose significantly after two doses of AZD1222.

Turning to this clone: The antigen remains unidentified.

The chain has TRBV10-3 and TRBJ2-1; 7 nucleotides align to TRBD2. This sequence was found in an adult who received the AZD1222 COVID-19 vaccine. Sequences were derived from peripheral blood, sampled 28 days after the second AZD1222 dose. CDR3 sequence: CAIKAGVSYNEQFF. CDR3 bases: TGTGCCATCAAGGCGGGGGTCTCCTACAATGAGCAGTTCTTC.